The 10 T cell receptor beta chains reported below all come from one sample, sequenced in a study of shared clonotypes between healthy human individuals (TCRdb year 2020). Preparation of the library involved the immunoSEQ multiplex PCR assay. In TCRdb, the immuneACCESS table is reduced to in-frame sequences with V and J assigned. These tables do not hold every clone; where another copy was compared, an unresolved V gene accounts for under half, and the others remain unexplained. The sample profile shows 2 million to 2.5 million clones; more than 90% of them were found once. In total, the top ten clones hold roughly 0.13% of the sample. Sequencing input: naive CD4+ T cells sorted from blood. Explained via the paper, the cell subset or site label denotes: CD45RA+ positively selected. Receptors originate from a young man in good health.

Regarding this clone: Other DNA sequences from this sample encode an identical CDR3 as well. The chain uses TRBV5-1 and TRBJ1-6; D unresolved. Looked up from germline, CDR1 is SGHRS and CDR2 is YFSETQ. With 2 bases removed from V and 0 bases from J, the gap between germline ends came to 9 bases. CDR3 length: 16 residues. This CDR3 is CASSFGSSSYNSPLHF. The CDR3 nucleotides read TGCGCCAGCAGCTTCGGCAGTAGCTCCTATAATTCACCCCTCCACTTT.

This clone was detected a few times. V and J are TRBV7-2 and TRBJ2-1; 13 bases line up with TRBD2. The V gene's germline CDR1 is SGHTA and CDR2 FQGNSA. V trimming: 4 bases; J trimming: 8 bases; junction bases outside the gene matches: 5. The CDR3 has 15 residues. CDR3 nucleotides: TGTGCCAGCAGCTCCGGGACTAGCGGGATCCATGAGCAGTTCTTC. This codes for CASSSGTSGIHEQFF.

This chain joins TRBV2 and TRBJ1-2; TRBD1 aligns across 8 bases. CDR1 is SNHLY and CDR2 is FYNNEI in the germline V gene. The V segment lost 7 bases and the J segment 4 bases; nucleotides outside the gene matches: 8. The CDR3 sequence is 14 residues long. Here the CDR3 reads CASTYDRGPYGYTF. CDR3 DNA: TGTGCCAGCACTTACGACAGGGGACCCTATGGCTACACCTTC. Drawing the rest from reference TRBV2 and TRBJ1-2, the complete variable domain is EPEVTQTPSHQVTQMGQEVILRCVPISNHLYFYWYRQILGQKVEFLVSFYNNEISEKSEIFDDQFSVERPDGSNFTLKIRSTKLEDSAMYFCASTYDRGPYGYTFGSGTRLTVV.

The V and J genes are TRBV5-6 and TRBJ2-1; the D is unclear. Trimming removed 1 base at V and 4 bases at J, with 6 bases between. CDR1 and CDR2 (germline): SGHDT, YYEEEE. The CDR3 is made up of 13 amino acids. CDR3 in DNA: TGTGCCAGCAGCTTGCCCGAGTACAATGAGCAGTTCTTC. It is translated as CASSLPEYNEQFF. The variable domain in full, with the rest retrieved from reference TRBV5-6 and TRBJ2-1, is DAGVTQSPTHLIKTRGQQVTLRCSPKSGHDTVSWYQQALGQGPQFIFQYYEEEERQRGNFPDRFSGHQFPNYSSELNVNALLLGDSALYLCASSLPEYNEQFFGPGTRLTVL.

This chain connects TRBV5-6 to TRBJ1-2; D is undetermined. From germline, CDR1 is SGHDT and CDR2 YYEEEE. V was trimmed by 0 bases and J by 7 bases, leaving 10 bases between them. The length of the CDR3 is 13 residues. CDR3 bases: TGTGCCAGCAGCTTGGAGCCGGGCGCTGGCTACACCTTC. Protein sequence: CASSLEPGAGYTF.

The V call is TRBV28, the J call TRBJ1-4; a possible D gene is TRBD1 (6 bases). Germline CDR1 is MDHEN and CDR2 is SYDVKM. V was trimmed by 4 bases and J by 8 bases, leaving 14 bases between them. The CDR3 extends over 14 amino acids. The CDR3 loop is CASSSYREMEKLFF. The CDR3 nucleotides are TGTGCCAGCAGTTCATACAGGGAAATGGAAAAACTGTTTTTT.

The chain has TRBV19 and TRBJ2-5; a weak D match, TRBD2 (6 bases). Trimming stripped 3 bases from V and 5 bases from J, with 22 bases between. Germline V gene sequence: CDR1 LNHDA, CDR2 SQIVND (reference sequence). This CDR3 contains 17 residues. DNA of the CDR3: TGTGCCAGTAGTATTCTTCCTAGAGCGGAGGGGAAGGAGACCCAGTACTTC. Amino acid sequence: CASSILPRAEGKETQYF.

This chain links TRBV29-1 with TRBJ1-2; 11 bases are shared with TRBD1. With V trimmed by 5 bases and J by 2 bases, 10 bases remained unmatched. CDR1 is SQVTM and CDR2 is ANQGSEA in the germline V gene. CDR3 length: 16 residues. CDR3 nucleotides: TGCAGCGTTAATGGACAGGGGGCCACCGGAAACTATGGCTACACCTTC. Encoded protein: CSVNGQGATGNYGYTF.

The rearrangement uses TRBV6-1 and TRBJ1-2; 7 nucleotides agree with TRBD1. CDR3 size: 14 residues. Germline V gene sequence: CDR1 MNHNS, CDR2 SASEGT. With V trimmed by 6 bases and J by 5 bases, 9 bases remained unmatched. In DNA, the CDR3 is TGTGCCAGCAGACTCCAGGGGGGAGTTTATGGCTACACCTTC. Translating gives CASRLQGGVYGYTF.

The V and J genes are TRBV28 and TRBJ1-1; D remains unclear. Trimming removed 6 bases from V and 6 bases from J, with 14 bases in between. Germline V CDR1 and CDR2: MDHEN, SYDVKM. There are 13 residues in the CDR3. The CDR3 here is CASSNPDRAEAFF. As DNA, the CDR3 is TGTGCCAGCAGCAACCCCGATCGGGCTGAAGCTTTCTTT.